Listed below are T cell receptor beta chains from one sample, sequenced in a study of cytomegalovirus exposure and HLA in healthy donors. Method: immunoSEQ multiplex PCR; TCRdb's copy keeps in-frame clones and lacks some. The sample records 150,000 to 180,000 clones, 65% to 75% being singletons. Sequencing was carried out using PBMCs. The receptor set was obtained from a man aged 25 to 40 in good health and CMV-seronegative. CDR3s leave out the opening cysteine and the closing phenylalanine or tryptophan. D genes are given only for firm matches.

v_gene: TRBV7-2
len: 13
d_gene: TRBD1
CDR3aa: ASSFQGASNEKLF

v_gene: TRBV7-9
len: 10
d_gene: TRBD1
CDR3aa: ASSVTGARTF

v_gene: TRBV5-1
len: 13
d_gene: NA
CDR3aa: ASSPDSSTNEKLF

v_gene: TRBV10-3
len: 13
d_gene: NA
CDR3aa: AISEAEEGRWEAF

v_gene: TRBV5-6
len: 12
d_gene: NA
CDR3aa: ASSDSGYSYEQY

v_gene: TRBV9
len: 13
d_gene: NA
CDR3aa: ASSVDETPNTEAF

v_gene: TRBV9
len: 13
d_gene: NA
CDR3aa: ASSVHTGIADTQY

v_gene: TRBV28
len: 13
d_gene: TRBD1
CDR3aa: ASIKSEGAVTEAF

v_gene: TRBV7-7
len: 11
d_gene: NA
CDR3aa: ASSRGRSGELF

v_gene: TRBV5-1
len: 12
d_gene: NA
CDR3aa: SSSGTANTGELF

v_gene: TRBV5-1
len: 14
d_gene: NA
CDR3aa: ASSLAGGGTTDTQY

v_gene: TRBV2
len: 13
d_gene: TRBD2
CDR3aa: ASRRLAGGTDTQY

v_gene: TRBV2
len: 16
d_gene: TRBD2
CDR3aa: ASSEALPGLAKTGELF

v_gene: TRBV9
len: 14
d_gene: TRBD1
CDR3aa: ASSLRPGTGKETQY

v_gene: TRBV5-1
len: 15
d_gene: TRBD2
CDR3aa: ASSLIPLAGGQDTQY

v_gene: TRBV18
len: 15
d_gene: NA
CDR3aa: ASSPIRAGRMNTEAF

v_gene: TRBV7-7
len: 12
d_gene: TRBD1
CDR3aa: ASSPGTGTGELF

v_gene: TRBV4-3
len: 13
d_gene: NA
CDR3aa: ASSQGGQGRDIQY

v_gene: TRBV28
len: 14
d_gene: TRBD1
CDR3aa: ASSPATGGRNQPQH

v_gene: TRBV27
len: 11
d_gene: NA
CDR3aa: ASSLYGSYEQY

v_gene: TRBV5-1
len: 13
d_gene: TRBD1
CDR3aa: ASSMDRLGDGIQY

v_gene: TRBV2
len: 12
d_gene: NA
CDR3aa: ASSEEGSGYGYT

v_gene: TRBV5-1
len: 12
d_gene: NA
CDR3aa: ASSLGQPSYEQY

v_gene: TRBV28
len: 15
d_gene: TRBD1
CDR3aa: ASSLSGTGAIIYGYT

v_gene: TRBV25-1
len: 13
d_gene: NA
CDR3aa: ASSESGHPGEKLF

v_gene: TRBV6-5
len: 12
d_gene: TRBD1
CDR3aa: ASSSQGDLYGYT

v_gene: TRBV19
len: 11
d_gene: NA
CDR3aa: ASRSPTYNEQF

v_gene: TRBV5-1
len: 12
d_gene: TRBD2
CDR3aa: ASSGQGGPGELF

v_gene: TRBV5-6
len: 12
d_gene: NA
CDR3aa: ASSLQSSGNTIY

v_gene: TRBV9
len: 11
d_gene: NA
CDR3aa: ASSPSPAGEQF

v_gene: TRBV28
len: 10
d_gene: NA
CDR3aa: ASSRRGNGYT